The clone carrying this TCR beta chain was seen only a few times. These data originate in a study of T-cell reconstitution after alpha-beta-depleted transplantation in children. Germline V gene lookup returns CDR1 KGHSH and CDR2 LQKENI. Trimming pared 4 bases from V and 6 bases from J, leaving 16 bases between. This CDR3 has 15 residues. It was with unique molecular identifiers that the TCRbeta library was prepared. TCRdb recomputed calls from the PCR reads with MiXCR, one row per CDR3 protein. This repertoire shows 230,000 or so distinct CDR3 sequences, approximately 9.8% found once; its top ten account for about 5%.

The clonotype was recovered from a human donor who donated a stem cell graft to a child with SCID. J is TRBJ1-5 and V is TRBV18; the D gene is possibly TRBD1 (5 bases). The material sequenced was PBMCs from the stem cell graft donor, taken from the stem cell graft. The CDR3 spells CASSLSRDRGQPQHF. CDR3 nucleotides: TGTGCCAGCTCACTCAGCAGAGACAGAGGTCAGCCCCAGCATTTT.